These T cell receptor beta chains were read from a single sample in a study of Graves' ophthalmopathy and Graves' hyperthyroidism. MiXCR, run by TCRdb on the multiplex PCR reads, gives a single entry per CDR3 protein. The data hold over 500,000 distinct CDR3 sequences, with 22% observed a single time. The specimen was peripheral blood. All receptors come from a woman younger than 30 with stable Graves' hyperthyroidism. Some clones in this sample may be carry-over from other donors' samples. Both conserved end residues are part of each CDR3. D genes are given only for firm matches. The size field is filled for only some rows; it gives once, few, many or a size class.

size,D,V,J,length,CDR3,DNA
.,TRBD1,TRBV4-1,TRBJ2-7,15,CASSHITGGEYEQYF,TGCGCCAGCAGCCACATTACAGGGGGCGAATACGAGCAGTACTTC
.,TRBD1,TRBV6-1,TRBJ1-2,12,CASSDDRGGYTF,TGTGCCAGCAGTGACGACAGGGGAGGCTACACCTTC
many,.,TRBV12-3/TRBV12-4,TRBJ2-7,11,CASSHQGAQYF,TGTGCCAGCAGCCATCAAGGCGCGCAGTACTTC
many,.,TRBV24-1,TRBJ1-2,14,CATSDFSLRYGYTF,TGTGCCACCAGTGATTTCTCTCTACGCTATGGCTACACCTTC
many,.,TRBV28,TRBJ1-2,16,CASSLSFGAGNNGYTF,TGTGCCAGCAGTTTAAGCTTCGGGGCAGGGAACAACGGCTACACCTTC
many,.,TRBV12-3/TRBV12-4,TRBJ1-3,13,CASSPGAGNTIYF,TGTGCCAGCAGCCCCGGCGCGGGAAACACCATATATTTT
many,.,TRBV25-1,TRBJ2-7,13,CASSELPGILRYF,TGTGCCAGCAGTGAACTACCCGGGATACTTCGGTACTTC
many,.,TRBV6-1,TRBJ1-3,16,CASTNAPGYSGNTIYF,TGTGCCAGCACTAACGCTCCAGGGTACTCTGGAAACACCATATATTTT
.,.,TRBV6-1,TRBJ1-5,13,CASSEAQAGTQHF,TGTGCCAGCAGTGAGGCTCAGGCCGGGACCCAGCATTTT
.,.,TRBV7-2,TRBJ2-7,13,CASSLDPGTGQYF,TGTGCCAGCAGCTTAGATCCCGGGACTGGGCAGTACTTC
many,TRBD1,TRBV7-2,TRBJ1-5,15,CASSWTGGPNQPQHF,TGTGCCAGCAGCTGGACAGGGGGTCCCAATCAGCCCCAGCATTTT
.,.,TRBV6-2/TRBV6-3,TRBJ1-3,18,CASSYTLAKGVVGNTIYF,TGTGCCAGCAGTTACACGTTGGCGAAGGGGGTAGTTGGTAACACCATATATTTT
many,TRBD1,TRBV29-1,TRBJ2-7,13,CSVPGQGADEQYF,TGCAGCGTTCCGGGACAGGGGGCCGACGAGCAGTACTTC
many,.,TRBV28,TRBJ2-7,12,CASAPRLYEQYF,TGTGCCAGCGCCCCTAGGCTCTACGAGCAGTACTTC
many,.,TRBV12-5,TRBJ1-1,13,CASGPAPALEAFF,TGTGCTAGTGGTCCCGCCCCGGCCCTTGAAGCTTTCTTT
.,TRBD2,TRBV19,TRBJ2-7,12,CASMTPSGGQYF,TGTGCCAGTATGACTCCATCGGGAGGGCAGTACTTC
many,TRBD2,TRBV20-1,TRBJ2-4,12,CSARGLAGTQYF,TGCAGTGCCCGAGGGCTAGCGGGGACACAGTACTTC